One TCR beta chain is described in this entry. Germline V gives CDR1 KGHSH, CDR2 LQKENI. The trim removed 6 bases at V and 9 bases at J, leaving 12 bases unmatched. The CDR3 is 15 amino acids. The assay was immunoSEQ multiplex PCR, and TCRdb's table has in-frame clones only and misses some. The data show 300,000 to 400,000 clones, more than 70% seen once. This sample stems from a study of blood T cell repertoires in COVID-19. The sequencing input was peripheral blood. The source is a woman aged 50 to 60 who had recovered from COVID-19. The genes are TRBV18 and TRBJ2-1; 9 bases align to TRBD2. Here the CDR3 DNA reads TGTGCCAGCTCTAAGTCGGCGGGGGGGCCGGGTGAGCAGTTCTTC. Protein product: CASSKSAGGPGEQFF.